The clone carrying this T cell receptor beta chain was counted between two and nine times. One entry per CDR3 protein, called by TCRdb with MiXCR from the 5' RACE reads. The repertoire consists of about 340,000 distinct CDR3 sequences, with approximately 21% occurring once and the leading ten covering around 13%. Germline V gives CDR1 SGHVS, CDR2 FNYEAQ. V was trimmed by 5 bases and J by 7 bases, leaving 19 bases between them. The CDR3 has 15 residues. This entry is derived from a study of T-cell memory formation after mild COVID-19. The TCR comes from an adult woman who had mild COVID-19 (a few samples of this study predate the infection). Cell type and time point are not known. The specimen was PBMCs or a T cell subset sorted from them (not recorded which). The genes are TRBV7-6 and TRBJ2-3; D is perhaps TRBD1 or TRBD2 (6 bases each). The CDR3 spells CASSAPVTRGHTQYF. CDR3 DNA sequence: TGTGCCAGCAGCGCCCCCGTGACACGGGGGCATACGCAGTATTTT.